These 15 T cell receptor beta chains were all obtained from the same sample, sequenced in a study of blood T cell repertoires in COVID-19. Using immunoSEQ multiplex PCR, the repertoire was profiled, and TCRdb retains in-frame clones only, with some absent. The sample holds 110,000 to 150,000 clones, 88% seen once. Input material: peripheral blood. The receptors originated from a man aged 50 to 60 with active or convalescent COVID-19.

This chain connects TRBV10-3 to TRBJ2-7; 7 positions match TRBD1. The CDR3 totals 13 residues. The trim removed 3 bases at V and 6 bases at J, leaving 5 bases unmatched. CDR1 ENHRY and CDR2 SYGVKD come from the germline V gene. The CDR3 here is CAISDSGGSEQYF. The CDR3 nucleotides are TGTGCCATCAGTGATTCAGGGGGTTCCGAGCAGTACTTC.

The gene calls are TRBV28 and TRBJ1-2; 7 positions agree with TRBD1. There are 18 residues in the CDR3. From germline, CDR1 is MDHEN and CDR2 SYDVKM. V was pared by 2 bases and J by 2 bases, with 14 bases of the junction left unmatched. The DNA of the CDR3 is TGTGCCAGCAGTTTAAGGGCGCCCCGGACAGGCGCCAACTATGGCTACACCTTC. Protein sequence: CASSLRAPRTGANYGYTF.

The chain couples TRBV5-4 to TRBJ2-7; a weak D match, TRBD1 (6 bases). The CDR3 runs to 13 residues. Trimming removed 0 bases at V and 2 bases at J, with 6 bases between. Germline V gene lookup returns CDR1 SGHNT and CDR2 YYREEE (reference sequence). CDR3 in DNA: TGTGCCAGCAGCTTGGACAGGGCCTACGAGCAGTACTTC. Translated: CASSLDRAYEQYF.

This clone has just a few counts. This sequence joins TRBV9 and TRBJ2-3; 7 nucleotides agree with TRBD1. This CDR3 comprises 16 residues. With 0 bases clipped from V and 2 bases from J, the junction kept 6 bases outside the gene matches. The germline V gene has CDR1 SGDLS and CDR2 YYNGEE. The CDR3 nucleotides read TGTGCCAGCAGCGTAGGGGCAGGGGGTTACACAGATACGCAGTATTTT. Encoded protein: CASSVGAGGYTDTQYF.

This sequence joins TRBV6-5 and TRBJ1-3; the D is unclear. The CDR3 is 14 amino acids. Trimming took 6 bases from V and 0 from J, leaving 9 bases between them. CDR1 is MNHEY and CDR2 is SVGAGI in the germline V gene. The chain's CDR3 is CASRGTDSGNTIYF. The CDR3, as DNA: TGTGCCAGCAGGGGCACTGACTCTGGAAACACCATATATTTT.

The CDR3 spells CASSAGDTQYF. In DNA form, the CDR3 reads TGTGCCAGCAGCGCGGGAGATACGCAGTATTTT. The genes are TRBV6-2 or TRBV6-3 and TRBJ2-3, with D possibly matching TRBD2 (5 bases). The CDR3 length is 11 residues. Per the germline V gene, CDR1 is MNHEY and CDR2 is SVGEGT. Trimming shortened V by 6 bases and J by 5 bases, and 6 bases separated the two germline ends.

The chain's CDR3 is CASSYSGTGDEQYF. DNA for the CDR3: TGTGCCAGCAGTTACTCAGGGACGGGGGACGAGCAGTACTTC. V is TRBV6-5 and J is TRBJ2-7; a weak D match, TRBD2 (6 bases). The ends were cut back, 0 bases at V and 5 bases at J, with 11 bases in the middle. In germline, CDR1 is MNHEY, CDR2 SVGAGI. This CDR3 contains 14 residues.

The chain recombines TRBV27 with TRBJ1-6; 7 bases map to TRBD1. The CDR3 is 13 residues long. V dropped 6 bases and J dropped 5; count of bases not matched to a gene: 1. Germline lookup yields CDR1 MNHEY and CDR2 SMNVEV (reference sequence). In nucleotides, the CDR3 is TGTGCCAGCAGGGGACAGAATAATTCACCCCTCCACTTT. Protein: CASRGQNNSPLHF.

The chain is built from TRBV9 and TRBJ2-3; D perhaps matches TRBD1 (7 bases). The CDR3 consists of 17 residues. CDR1 is SGDLS and CDR2 is YYNGEE in the germline V gene. V shed 4 bases and J shed 4 bases, with 22 bases lying between them. The CDR3 DNA is TGTGCCAGCAGCCCCCGAGGGGGCGGGACCGTACCAGATACGCAGTATTTT. This gives the protein CASSPRGGGTVPDTQYF.

This clone appeared a single time. This chain connects TRBV11-2 to TRBJ2-3, with a possible D match to TRBD1 (6 bases). The CDR3 is made up of 15 amino acids. The V gene lost 5 bases and the J gene lost 3 bases, with 15 bases spanning the gap. The germline CDR1 and CDR2 sequences are SGHAT and FQNNGV. The CDR3 DNA follows: TGTGCCAGCAGCCCCCTTGGGACACTTACAGATACGCAGTATTTT. Translation gives CASSPLGTLTDTQYF.

The chain recombines TRBV5-6 with TRBJ1-2; perhaps TRBD1 as D (6 bases). Between the trimmed V and J ends, which lost 4 bases and 5 bases, there was a span of 18 bases. CDR1 is SGHDT, CDR2 YYEEEE, per germline. The length of the CDR3 is 15 residues. In DNA, the CDR3 is TGTGCCAGCAGCACCACAGGGAATCGGCCTTATGGCTACACCTTC. This translates into CASSTTGNRPYGYTF.

This clone came up once. The sample holds other DNA sequences that translate to the same CDR3. This chain links TRBV19 with TRBJ1-5, with TRBD1 as a possible D gene (5 bases). V shed 5 bases and J shed 0 bases, with 8 bases lying between them. Germline CDR1 and CDR2: LNHDA and SQIVND (reference sequence). The CDR3 contains 14 residues. CDR3 region: CASSAGHSNQPQHF. The CDR3 nucleotides read TGTGCCAGTAGTGCCGGACATAGCAATCAGCCCCAGCATTTT.

The chain is built from TRBV19 and TRBJ1-1, with D perhaps matching TRBD1 (6 bases). The length of the CDR3 is 13 residues. Trimming removed 8 bases at V and 4 bases at J, with 14 bases between. CDR1 and CDR2 (germline): LNHDA, SQIVND (reference sequence). The CDR3 DNA is TGTGCCAGTGCCCCTACAGGGTCCACTGAAGCTTTCTTT. Translating gives CASAPTGSTEAFF.

V usage is TRBV11-2 and J usage is TRBJ2-5; perhaps TRBD2 as D (6 bases). In germline, CDR1 is SGHAT, CDR2 FQNNGV. CDR3 length equals 17 residues. Trimming removed 1 base from V and 5 bases from J, with 20 bases in between. Here the CDR3 reads CASSLGQWEAPLETQYF. The CDR3, as DNA: TGTGCCAGCAGCTTAGGGCAGTGGGAGGCCCCTTTGGAGACCCAGTACTTC.

The sample holds a few counts of this clone. V usage is TRBV11-2 and J usage is TRBJ2-7; 14 nucleotides agree with TRBD2. V gave up 0 bases and J gave up 6 bases; unmatched junction bases: 13. Germline V gene data show CDR1 as SGHAT and CDR2 as FQNNGV. The CDR3 loop spans 19 amino acids. The CDR3 coding sequence is TGTGCCAGCAGCTTAGATTTTGGACTAGCGGGAGGCTCTCGGGGCGAGCAGTACTTC. It specifies CASSLDFGLAGGSRGEQYF.